A single sample gave rise to the 10 T cell receptor beta chains below, sequenced in a study of cytomegalovirus exposure and HLA in healthy donors. PCR primers comprised 60 Vbeta and 13 Jbeta primers. Repertoires were generated with immunoSEQ multiplex PCR, while TCRdb's copy carries only in-frame clones and drops some. The sample's table shows 100,000 to 150,000 clones. The sequencing sample was made of PBMCs. The receptors originated from a man aged 18 to 30 in good health and CMV-seronegative.

The CDR3 region is CASSLRQTRVNYGYTF. In DNA form, the CDR3 reads TGTGCCAGCAGCTTGCGACAGACACGGGTTAACTATGGCTACACCTTC. The chain uses TRBV9 and TRBJ1-2; a possible D gene is TRBD1 (5 bases). Germline CDR1 SGDLS, CDR2 YYNGEE. CDR3 length: 16 amino acids. Trimming left V 4 bases short and J 1 base short, with 17 bases between. Full variable domain (remainder filled in from reference TRBV9 and TRBJ1-2): DSGVTQTPKHLITATGQRVTLRCSPRSGDLSVYWYQQSLDQGLQFLIQYYNGEERAKGNILERFSAQQFPDLHSELNLSSLELGDSALYFCASSLRQTRVNYGYTFGSGTRLTVV.

J is TRBJ1-2 and V is TRBV5-4; tentative D call: TRBD1 (5 bases). Per the germline V gene, CDR1 is SGHNT and CDR2 is YYREEE (reference sequence). This CDR3 comprises 15 residues. V lost 0 bases to trimming and J lost 6 bases, with 15 bases between them. The CDR3 coding sequence is TGTGCCAGCAGCTTGGAGGGCAGACAGATAAATGGCTACACCTTC. Translating it yields CASSLEGRQINGYTF.

V is TRBV30 and J is TRBJ2-2; no clear D gene. There are 13 residues in the CDR3. Trimming took 1 base from V and 7 from J, leaving 10 bases between them. Per the germline V gene, CDR1 is GTSNPN and CDR2 is SVGIG (reference sequence). CDR3 sequence (DNA): TGTGCCTGGAGTGGAACAGTCAGCGGGGAGCTGTTTTTT. Translating gives CAWSGTVSGELFF.

The J gene is TRBJ2-5, the V gene TRBV18, with D maybe TRBD1 (6 bases). The CDR3 spans 13 residues. Trimming took off 4 bases at V and 5 bases at J, with 11 bases between the two ends. The germline gives CDR1 KGHSH, CDR2 LQKENI. The CDR3 nucleotides are TGTGCCAGCTCACAGGGCGACAGGGAGACCCAGTACTTC. Amino acid sequence: CASSQGDRETQYF.

The chain combines TRBV19 with TRBJ1-6, with 10 nucleotides matching TRBD1. V lost 5 bases, J lost 0 bases, and 13 bases stayed unmatched. CDR1 and CDR2 (germline): LNHDA, SQIVND (reference sequence). CDR3 size: 20 residues. In nucleotides, the CDR3 is TGTGCCAGTAGTCCCCGCCGGGACAGGGGCCCCAGCTCCTATAATTCACCCCTCCACTTT. This codes for CASSPRRDRGPSSYNSPLHF. Looking up the rest from reference TRBV19 and TRBJ1-6 gives the full variable domain: DGGITQSPKYLFRKEGQNVTLSCEQNLNHDAMYWYRQDPGQGLRLIYYSQIVNDFQKGDIAEGYSVSREKKESFPLTVTSAQKNPTAFYLCASSPRRDRGPSSYNSPLHFGNGTRLTVT.

This chain joins TRBV9 and TRBJ2-3; 9 bases are a match to TRBD1. V shed 0 bases and J 4 bases; nucleotides not matched to a gene: 9. CDR1 is SGDLS and CDR2 is YYNGEE in the germline V gene. The CDR3 sequence is 17 residues long. CDR3 nucleotide sequence: TGTGCCAGCAGCGTAGCTCGGGGGACAGGGTTAGCAGATACGCAGTATTTT. Protein: CASSVARGTGLADTQYF.

The chain recombines TRBV6-1 with TRBJ1-5; perhaps TRBD1 as D (6 bases). Looked up from germline, CDR1 is MNHNS and CDR2 is SASEGT. V lost 4 bases and J lost 3, with 10 bases in between. CDR3 length: 14 amino acids. CDR3 loop: CASSGQANNQPQHF. The CDR3 DNA is TGTGCCAGCAGTGGACAGGCGAACAATCAGCCCCAGCATTTT.

The chain is built from TRBV12-5 and TRBJ1-2; tentatively, D is TRBD1 (5 bases). CDR1 is LGHNT and CDR2 is FRNRAP in the germline V gene. The CDR3 loop spans 16 amino acids. V was shortened by 2 bases and J by 14 bases, with 27 bases between the two germline ends. The DNA of the CDR3 is TGTGCTAGTGGTTTGTTTCGGGGGATGGCAGTCCCCGGGTTAACCTTC. Translating it yields CASGLFRGMAVPGLTF.

This sequence joins TRBV2 and TRBJ1-2; D unclear. V lost 3 bases and J 4 bases, leaving 18 bases between the germline ends. CDR1 and CDR2 (germline): SNHLY, FYNNEI. The CDR3 contains 16 residues. This chain's CDR3 is CASSERETGVRYGYTF. The CDR3 DNA follows: TGTGCCAGCAGTGAGAGAGAGACGGGTGTACGCTATGGCTACACCTTC.

The chain combines TRBV7-8 with TRBJ1-2; 7 bases align to TRBD1. Germline CDR1 is SGHVS and CDR2 is FQNEAQ. There are 14 residues in the CDR3. Germline trimming cut 1 base from V and 5 bases from J; bases unmatched to any gene: 4. CDR3 amino acids: CASSLVETGYGYTF. In DNA, the CDR3 is TGTGCCAGCAGCTTAGTCGAGACAGGGTATGGCTACACCTTC.